These 29 T cell receptor beta chains came from one sample sequenced in a study of blood T cell repertoires in COVID-19. The protocol was immunoSEQ multiplex PCR, while the TCRdb copy is restricted to in-frame clones and leaves out a portion. The sample carries roughly 300,000 clones, 70% to 90% recorded once. The sample was PBMCs or T cells enriched from blood (not recorded which). The receptors come from a woman aged 25 to 45 who had recovered from COVID-19.

J is TRBJ2-4 and V is TRBV7-2; 8 nucleotides match TRBD1. Germline values: CDR1 SGHTA, CDR2 FQGNSA. J lost 3 bases, V lost 0 bases, and 7 bases had no gene match. The CDR3 loop spans 17 amino acids. CDR3 region: CASSLAEAGGHKNIQYF. Here the CDR3 DNA reads TGTGCCAGCAGCTTAGCGGAGGCAGGGGGCCACAAAAACATTCAGTACTTC.

V gene TRBV6-2 or TRBV6-3 combines with J gene TRBJ1-1, with TRBD1 identical over 9 bases. This CDR3 has 17 residues. The V gene end was trimmed by 5 bases and the J gene end by 0 bases; junction bases not matched to a gene: 10. Germline CDR1 and CDR2: MNHEY and SVGEGT. The CDR3 DNA reads as TGTGCCAGCAGTAACGGGGGGGGGACAGGGATGAACACTGAAGCTTTCTTT. Translated: CASSNGGGTGMNTEAFF.

This clone was counted only a few times. V gene TRBV29-1 combines with J gene TRBJ2-2, with D unresolved. This CDR3 has 12 residues. V was clipped by 6 bases and J by 3 bases, with 8 bases between them. The germline gives CDR1 SQVTM, CDR2 ANQGSEA. CDR3 bases: TGCAGCGTCGGTATAGACACCGGGGAGCTGTTTTTT. Protein: CSVGIDTGELFF.

The chain carries TRBV5-1 and TRBJ1-4; tentatively, D is TRBD1 (5 bases). The germline V and J ends were trimmed by 1 base and 8 bases, with 12 bases remaining between them. The CDR3 totals 14 residues. Germline-derived CDR1 and CDR2 are SGHRS and YFSETQ. Here the CDR3 reads CASSLTDPGEKLFF. The CDR3 DNA follows: TGCGCCAGCAGCTTGACCGACCCAGGGGAAAAACTGTTTTTT.

A note on this clone: The sample carries other DNA sequences with the same CDR3. This sequence joins TRBV5-4 and TRBJ1-2; 7 bases match TRBD1. V shed 4 bases and J 2 bases; nucleotides not matched to a gene: 2. This CDR3 region has 13 residues. The germline V gene has CDR1 SGHNT and CDR2 YYREEE (reference sequence). The CDR3 is CASSPDRNYGYTF. The CDR3 coding sequence is TGTGCCAGCAGCCCGGACAGGAACTATGGCTACACCTTC.

CDR3 in amino acids: CASNWGPSYNEQFF. In DNA form, the CDR3 reads TGTGCCAGCAATTGGGGCCCCTCCTACAATGAGCAGTTCTTC. The genes are TRBV6-5 and TRBJ2-1; D may be TRBD1 (5 bases). Germline CDR1 and CDR2: MNHEY and SVGAGI. The CDR3 runs to 14 residues. Between the trimmed V and J ends, which lost 7 bases and 0 bases, there was a span of 10 bases.

The V call is TRBV28, the J call TRBJ1-1; D gene ambiguous. Looked up from germline, CDR1 is MDHEN and CDR2 is SYDVKM. The CDR3 contains 14 residues. The V and J ends lost 3 bases and 4 bases respectively, with 12 bases between them. For the CDR3, the DNA is TGTGCCAGCAGTTTCAAGCCGTCGGGCACTGAAGCTTTCTTT. Translating gives CASSFKPSGTEAFF.

The chain uses TRBV5-1 and TRBJ1-4; 10 bases are a match to TRBD1. CDR3 length: 16 amino acids. V lost 4 bases and J lost 8; bases outside the gene matches: 11. Germline V gene lookup returns CDR1 SGHRS and CDR2 YFSETQ. CDR3 protein: CASSPAGQGVSEKLFF. CDR3 sequence (DNA): TGCGCCAGCAGCCCGGCCGGACAGGGGGTTTCCGAAAAACTGTTTTTT.

V is TRBV7-2 and J is TRBJ1-2, with 7 bases aligning to TRBD1. J lost 4 bases, V lost 1 base, and 6 bases had no gene match. Germline assignment: CDR1 SGHTA and CDR2 FQGNSA. This CDR3 is 15 amino acids long. The CDR3 DNA follows: TGTGCCAGCAGCTTAGTTCCGGACAGGACCTATGGCTACACCTTC. Encoded protein: CASSLVPDRTYGYTF. The whole variable domain, filled in from reference TRBV7-2 and TRBJ1-2, reads GAGVSQSPSNKVTEKGKDVELRCDPISGHTALYWYRQSLGQGLEFLIYFQGNSAPDKSGLPSDRFSAERTGGSVSTLTIQRTQQEDSAVYLCASSLVPDRTYGYTFGSGTRLTVV.

Worth noting for this clone: This sample includes further DNA sequences coding for the same CDR3. The chain employs TRBV18 and TRBJ1-2; TRBD1 might be the D (5 bases). Germline CDR1 and CDR2: KGHSH and LQKENI. The V end was cut by 2 bases, the J end by 5 bases, with 6 bases between. The CDR3 totals 12 residues. CDR3 sequence reads: CASSPGGYGYTF. CDR3 nucleotide sequence: TGTGCCAGCTCACCAGGGGGGTATGGCTACACCTTC. Based on the CDR3 plus reference TRBV18 and TRBJ1-2, the full variable domain is NAGVMQNPRHLVRRRGQEARLRCSPMKGHSHVYWYRQLPEEGLKFMVYLQKENIIDESGMPKERFSAEFPKEGPSILRIQQVVRGDSAAYFCASSPGGYGYTFGSGTRLTVV.

The CDR3, as DNA: TGTGCCAGCTCCCCGGACAGGGGGCGCGGTGAAGCTTTCTTT. It translates to CASSPDRGRGEAFF. The J gene is TRBJ1-1, the V gene TRBV18, with 11 bases that match TRBD1. Germline V gene sequence: CDR1 KGHSH, CDR2 LQKENI. Losses at the gene ends were 6 bases for V and 7 bases for J; bases not matched to a gene: 7. This CDR3 contains 14 residues.

This clone showed up just once. This chain connects TRBV10-2 to TRBJ2-3; no firm D call. The CDR3 is 11 amino acids. From germline, CDR1 is WSHSY and CDR2 SAAADI. The V end lost 4 bases, the J end lost 4 bases, and 3 bases lay between the germline ends. The CDR3: CASSAADTQYF. CDR3 nucleotide sequence: TGCGCCAGCAGTGCAGCAGATACGCAGTATTTT.

The rearrangement links TRBV19 to TRBJ1-2, with 8 bases that match TRBD1. Germline values: CDR1 LNHDA, CDR2 SQIVND (reference sequence). V shed 5 bases, J shed 3 bases, and the junction held 14 bases outside the gene matches. This CDR3 has 17 residues. The CDR3 DNA reads TGTGCCAGTAGTCCCCGACAGGGGTACAATCCATACTATGGCTACACCTTC. Protein sequence: CASSPRQGYNPYYGYTF.

V usage is TRBV9 and J usage is TRBJ1-1, with 7 bases that match TRBD1. In germline, CDR1 is SGDLS, CDR2 YYNGEE. V was clipped by 4 bases and J by 5 bases; unmatched bases: 5. This CDR3 comprises 13 residues. The CDR3 bases are TGTGCCAGCAGCACGACAGGGATTACTGAAGCTTTCTTT. It codes for CASSTTGITEAFF.

The chain joins TRBV19 to TRBJ1-3; no firm D call. The germline CDR1 and CDR2 sequences are LNHDA and SQIVND (reference sequence). The CDR3 consists of 15 residues. Trimming took 5 bases from V and 3 from J, leaving 14 bases between them. The CDR3 region is CASSPLGGGGNTIYF. DNA of the CDR3: TGTGCCAGTAGTCCCCTAGGAGGAGGTGGAAACACCATATATTTT.

The chain couples TRBV30 to TRBJ1-1; D unresolved. Per germline, CDR1 GTSNPN and CDR2 SVGIG (reference sequence). This CDR3 is built from 11 residues. V shed 2 bases and J shed 2 bases, with 3 bases lying between them. The CDR3 DNA is TGTGCCTGGAGTCATAACACTGAAGCTTTCTTT. Protein product: CAWSHNTEAFF.

The chain has TRBV7-2 and TRBJ2-5, with D maybe TRBD2 (6 bases). CDR3 size: 16 residues. Germline assignment: CDR1 SGHTA and CDR2 FQGNSA. V lost 1 base, J lost 2 bases, and 14 bases lay in between. This chain's CDR3 is CASSLGARGAQETQYF. The CDR3 region has the DNA TGTGCCAGCAGCTTAGGGGCTCGCGGGGCACAAGAGACCCAGTACTTC.

The chain links TRBV27 to TRBJ2-6; TRBD2 might be the D (6 bases). Per germline, CDR1 MNHEY and CDR2 SMNVEV (reference sequence). Trimming took 5 bases from V and 0 from J, leaving 20 bases between them. The CDR3 is 19 residues long. CDR3: CASSPSWAGRSSGANVLTF. As DNA, the CDR3 is TGTGCCAGCAGTCCCTCGTGGGCGGGGAGGAGCTCTGGGGCCAACGTCCTGACTTTC.

The chain uses TRBV2 and TRBJ2-5; D remains unclear. V dropped 6 bases and J dropped 2 bases, with 4 bases sitting between them. This CDR3 is built from 11 residues. Germline CDR1 reads SNHLY; CDR2 reads FYNNEI. Here the CDR3 reads CASSLQETQYF. The CDR3, as DNA: TGTGCCAGCAGCCTTCAAGAGACCCAGTACTTC.

The chain is built from TRBV10-2 and TRBJ1-2; D call uncertain. V was clipped by 3 bases and J by 2 bases, with 7 bases between them. Germline V gives CDR1 WSHSY, CDR2 SAAADI. CDR3 length equals 13 residues. Here the CDR3 reads CASSDGVNYGYTF. The CDR3 DNA reads TGCGCCAGCAGTGACGGGGTCAACTATGGCTACACCTTC.

The V and J genes are TRBV5-1 and TRBJ1-1; TRBD1 might be the D (6 bases). The CDR3 is made up of 14 amino acids. The V end was cut by 3 bases, the J end by 3 bases, with 12 bases between. The germline CDR1 and CDR2 sequences are SGHRS and YFSETQ. The CDR3 DNA is TGCGCCAGCAGCTCAGGACAGACGGACACTGAAGCTTTCTTT. Residues: CASSSGQTDTEAFF.

This clone came up a few times. The rearrangement links TRBV6-2 or TRBV6-3 to TRBJ2-7, with D uncertain. V was trimmed by 2 bases and J by 2 bases, leaving 10 bases between them. CDR1 and CDR2 from the germline V gene are MNHEY and SVGEGT. This CDR3 region has 14 residues. Here the CDR3 reads CASSYPDNTYEQYF. CDR3 nucleotides: TGTGCCAGCAGTTACCCCGACAACACCTACGAGCAGTACTTC.

The J gene is TRBJ1-6, the V gene TRBV21-1; the D segment call TRBD1 is taken from the table without a DNA check. TRBV21-1 is assigned pseudogene status. CDR3 length equals 13 residues. The CDR3 sequence is CASGGPGDSPLHF. Written as DNA, the CDR3 is TGTGCCAGCGGGGGCCCCGGGGATTCACCCCTCCACTTT.

The chain joins TRBV10-1 to TRBJ1-1, with D maybe TRBD1 (5 bases). This CDR3 region has 15 residues. Trimming pared 0 bases from V and 5 bases from J, leaving 13 bases between. CDR1 and CDR2 (germline): WNHNN, SYGVQD (reference sequence). The DNA for the CDR3 is TGCGCCAGCAGTGAGTCGGCAGGGTTCGAGACTGAAGCTTTCTTT. It yields the protein CASSESAGFETEAFF.

The rearrangement uses TRBV7-2 and TRBJ1-5; a possible D gene is TRBD1 (5 bases). Germline V gene data show CDR1 as SGHTA and CDR2 as FQGNSA. This CDR3 contains 15 residues. Trimming cost V 4 bases and J 0 bases, with 10 bases left between them. The CDR3 loop is CASSSTETSNQPQHF. The CDR3 coding sequence is TGTGCCAGCAGCTCGACAGAGACTAGCAATCAGCCCCAGCATTTT.

This clone has just one count. V usage is TRBV11-2 and J usage is TRBJ2-3; 8 nucleotides line up with TRBD2. The germline V gene has CDR1 SGHAT and CDR2 FQNNGV. Unmatched junction bases numbered 9, after V lost 2 bases and J lost 5 bases. The CDR3 length is 16 residues. The CDR3 spells CASSLLGGAGGDTQYF. DNA of the CDR3: TGTGCCAGCAGCTTACTCGGGGGGGCCGGCGGAGATACGCAGTATTTT.

This clone occurred once. J is TRBJ2-3 and V is TRBV30, with a tentative D call TRBD1 (5 bases). The CDR3 contains 13 residues. CDR1 and CDR2 from the germline V gene are GTSNPN and SVGIG (reference sequence). V lost 2 bases to trimming and J lost 1 base, with 7 bases between them. CDR3 nucleotide sequence: TGTGCCTGGAGTTTAGGGGGCACAGATACGCAGTATTTT. It specifies CAWSLGGTDTQYF.

This chain connects TRBV30 to TRBJ2-1; TRBD2 aligns across 12 bases. Losses at the gene ends were 4 bases for V and 11 bases for J; bases not matched to a gene: 3. Germline lookup yields CDR1 GTSNPN and CDR2 SVGIG (reference sequence). The CDR3 extends over 12 amino acids. In DNA form, the CDR3 reads TGTGCCTGGACCACTAGCGGGGGGAAGCAGTTCTTC. Encoded protein: CAWTTSGGKQFF.

In nucleotides, the CDR3 is TGTGCCAGCAGACGGGACTTAAACACTGAAGCTTTCTTT. This gives the protein CASRRDLNTEAFF. The rearrangement links TRBV9 to TRBJ1-1, with D maybe TRBD1 (5 bases). This CDR3 is built from 13 residues. Germline V gene sequence: CDR1 SGDLS, CDR2 YYNGEE. The V end lost 5 bases, the J end lost 2 bases, and 10 bases lay between the germline ends.